What follows are 32 T cell receptor beta chains derived from one specimen sequenced in a study of T-cell reconstitution after alpha-beta-depleted transplantation in children. Construction of the TCRbeta library involved unique molecular identifiers. Each CDR3 protein gets one entry after TCRdb re-called the PCR reads with MiXCR. The profile covers over 400,000 distinct CDR3 sequences, with around 13% appearing a single time and about 6% taken by the ten largest. The source was PBMCs from the stem cell graft donor, collected from the stem cell graft. The receptor source for this set is a human donor who donated a stem cell graft to a child with combined immunodeficiency.

This clonotype was seen more than once but under ten times. The V call is TRBV7-9, the J call TRBJ2-3; 8 bases align to TRBD2. J gave up 2 bases and V 2 bases, and 6 bases lay outside the gene matches. CDR1 and CDR2 from the germline V gene are SEHNR and FQNEAQ (reference sequence). The CDR3 has 16 residues. CDR3 loop: CASSLIDGRVTDTQYF. The CDR3 DNA is TGTGCCAGCAGCTTAATAGACGGGAGGGTCACAGATACGCAGTATTTT.

V is TRBV7-9 and J is TRBJ2-7; D is unresolved. Germline V gene data show CDR1 as SEHNR and CDR2 as FQNEAQ (reference sequence). V gave up 5 bases and J gave up 0 bases, with 11 bases separating them. This CDR3 is built from 14 residues. The DNA of the CDR3 is TGTGCCAGCAGCCCGGACGTCTCCTCCTACGAGCAGTACTTC. Translating it yields CASSPDVSSYEQYF.

The chain employs TRBV4-2 and TRBJ2-7; D is unclear. The germline V gene encodes CDR1 LGHNA and CDR2 YNFKEQ. The CDR3 is made up of 15 amino acids. The germline V and J ends were trimmed by 0 bases and 3 bases, with 12 bases remaining between them. Here the CDR3 reads CASSQDLAGRYEQYF. The CDR3 region has the DNA TGTGCCAGCAGCCAAGATCTTGCAGGACGCTACGAGCAGTACTTC.

Many counts were recorded for this clonotype. The V call is TRBV10-3, the J call TRBJ2-1; D remains unclear. The length of the CDR3 is 11 residues. Germline V gives CDR1 ENHRY, CDR2 SYGVKD. V lost 3 bases and J lost 6, with 3 bases in between. In DNA, the CDR3 is TGTGCCATCAGTGACTTCAATGAGCAGTTCTTC. Residues: CAISDFNEQFF.

At least ten counts were recorded for this clonotype. V and J are TRBV29-1 and TRBJ2-6; unclear D gene. The CDR3 has 14 amino acids. Between the trimmed V and J ends, which lost 4 bases and 0 bases, there was a span of 7 bases. Germline CDR1 SQVTM, CDR2 ANQGSEA. The CDR3 nucleotides are TGCAGCGTTGGAGACAACTCTGGGGCCAACGTCCTGACTTTC. This encodes CSVGDNSGANVLTF.

This clonotype was recorded a few times. V and J are TRBV4-2 and TRBJ2-2; D gene unclear. V lost 4 bases and J 5 bases, leaving 11 bases between the germline ends. Germline CDR1 LGHNA, CDR2 YNFKEQ. This CDR3 is built from 14 residues. CDR3 coding DNA: TGTGCCAGCAGCCTGGAACAGCTGACCGGGGAGCTGTTTTTT. It yields the protein CASSLEQLTGELFF.

This clonotype came up a few times. The rearrangement uses TRBV24-1 and TRBJ2-3, with 7 bases identical to TRBD1. The CDR3 is made up of 17 amino acids. Germline trimming cut 4 bases from V and 0 bases from J; bases unmatched to any gene: 9. Germline CDR1 is KGHDR and CDR2 is SFDVKD. This CDR3 is CATSDSRQGPSTDTQYF. The CDR3, as DNA: TGTGCCACCAGTGACTCAAGACAGGGACCTAGCACAGATACGCAGTATTTT.

The chain recombines TRBV12-3 or TRBV12-4 with TRBJ2-1, with D tentatively TRBD1 or TRBD2 (6 bases each). This CDR3 comprises 18 residues. The V gene lost 5 bases and the J gene lost 4 bases, with 24 bases spanning the gap. CDR3 loop: CASSRGKGGKGSYNEQFF. Written as DNA, the CDR3 is TGTGCCAGCAGTCGAGGAAAGGGGGGCAAGGGGTCATACAATGAGCAGTTCTTC.

This clonotype showed up many times. The chain employs TRBV7-9 and TRBJ2-5, with 8 positions matching TRBD1. This CDR3 comprises 15 residues. Germline trimming cut 3 bases from V and 4 bases from J; bases unmatched to any gene: 7. Germline V gene sequence: CDR1 SEHNR, CDR2 FQNEAQ (reference sequence). The CDR3 DNA follows: TGTGCCAGCAGCTTTACAGGGGGTATTCGAGAGACCCAGTACTTC. Translation: CASSFTGGIRETQYF.

This clonotype was seen ten or more times. The V gene is TRBV7-2, the J gene TRBJ2-1; 10 bases align to TRBD2. This CDR3 contains 16 residues. V was pared by 5 bases and J by 4 bases, with 8 bases of the junction left unmatched. Germline-derived CDR1 and CDR2 are SGHTA and FQGNSA. Here the CDR3 reads CASSPQLAGRYNEQFF. The CDR3, as DNA: TGTGCCAGCAGCCCACAACTAGCGGGGCGATACAATGAGCAGTTCTTC.

V usage is TRBV3-1 and J usage is TRBJ1-1; no clear D. This CDR3 contains 14 residues. Germline V lookup: CDR1 LGHDT, CDR2 YNNKEL (reference sequence). Trimming removed 1 base from V and 11 bases from J, with 17 bases in between. CDR3 DNA: TGTGCCAGCAGCCAAGGGAACGGTGAGCCCCGGGCTTTCTTT. This encodes CASSQGNGEPRAFF.

In this sample, this clonotype turned up a few times. Germline is not matched at one junction end, which may reflect a read error. J is TRBJ2-5 and V is TRBV6-2 or TRBV6-3; no clear D gene. The CDR3 is made up of 14 amino acids. Germline loops: CDR1 MNHEY, CDR2 SVGEGT. CDR3 region: CASSYRRSQESQYF. The DNA of the CDR3 is TGTGCCAGCAGTTACAGACGGTCCCAAGAGAGCCAGTACTTC.

V and J are TRBV29-1 and TRBJ1-2; D is uncertain. V was clipped by 0 bases and J by 6 bases, with 8 bases between them. This CDR3 region has 12 residues. The germline gives CDR1 SQVTM, CDR2 ANQGSEA. This CDR3 reads CSVEDRLNGYTF. In DNA form, the CDR3 reads TGCAGCGTTGAAGATCGACTGAATGGCTACACCTTC. The full variable domain, with the rest looked up from reference TRBV29-1 and TRBJ1-2, is SAVISQKPSRDICQRGTSLTIQCQVDSQVTMMFWYRQQPGQSLTLIATANQGSEATYESGFVIDKFPISRPNLTFSTLTVSNMSPEDSSIYLCSVEDRLNGYTFGSGTRLTVV.

CDR3 coding DNA: TGTGCCAGCTCAGAAGGGGGCACTGAAGCTTTCTTT. Protein product: CASSEGGTEAFF. The chain joins TRBV18 to TRBJ1-1, with D possibly matching TRBD1 (6 bases). The CDR3 covers 12 residues. The germline V and J ends were trimmed by 5 bases and 4 bases, with 8 bases remaining between them. In germline, CDR1 is KGHSH, CDR2 LQKENI.

This clonotype was recorded many times. The chain couples TRBV24-1 to TRBJ2-3; D perhaps matches TRBD2 (6 bases). V was clipped by 2 bases and J by 2 bases, with 13 bases between them. This CDR3 spans 16 amino acids. CDR1 KGHDR and CDR2 SFDVKD come from the germline V gene. The CDR3 coding sequence is TGTGCCACCAGTGATTACCGGGACTTCTTCACAGATACGCAGTATTTT. Translated: CATSDYRDFFTDTQYF.

The chain uses TRBV7-6 and TRBJ2-3; perhaps TRBD1 as D (5 bases). The CDR3 runs 17 residues. Germline CDR1 SGHVS, CDR2 FNYEAQ. Trimming left V 1 base short and J 6 bases short, with 20 bases between. CDR3 nucleotide sequence: TGTGCCAGCAGCTTAGTTGCGAGCCCAGGGATTGCGGATACGCAGTATTTT. Residues: CASSLVASPGIADTQYF.

This clonotype was detected many times. V usage is TRBV28 and J usage is TRBJ2-3; TRBD2 aligns across 12 bases. This CDR3 has 14 amino acids. Germline CDR1 reads MDHEN; CDR2 reads SYDVKM. With V trimmed by 6 bases and J by 5 bases, 3 bases remained unmatched. The CDR3 nucleotides read TGTGCCAGCAGCCTAGCGGGAGGGGTAGATACGCAGTATTTT. Its protein is CASSLAGGVDTQYF.

The chain employs TRBV12-3 or TRBV12-4 and TRBJ2-3, with D perhaps matching TRBD2 (6 bases). The length of the CDR3 is 13 residues. Trimming removed 4 bases from V and 4 bases from J, with 9 bases in between. The DNA for the CDR3 is TGTGCCAGCAGTTCCGGGACTTCAGATACGCAGTATTTT. Amino acids: CASSSGTSDTQYF.

The chain is built from TRBV29-1 and TRBJ2-5, with no clear D. V was pared by 5 bases and J by 2 bases, with 12 bases between. Per germline, CDR1 SQVTM and CDR2 ANQGSEA. CDR3 size: 13 residues. In DNA, the CDR3 is TGCAGCGTTAAGGCAAGGAGACAAGAGACCCAGTACTTC. Its protein is CSVKARRQETQYF.

With respect to this clonotype: A much larger clone lies one base from this, so it may be a read error. The conserved final phenylalanine or tryptophan is absent from the CDR3, which likely points to a read error. The chain employs TRBV7-2 and TRBJ2-1, with D tentatively TRBD1 (6 bases). The ends were cut back, 3 bases at V and 4 bases at J, with 16 bases in the middle. CDR1 and CDR2 from the germline V gene are SGHTA and FQGNSA. The CDR3 has 16 residues. The DNA of the CDR3 is TGTGCCAGCAGCTTGAGGGCAGGGGAAAGGTACAATGAGCAGTTCTCC. Translation gives CASSLRAGERYNEQFS.

The rearrangement joins TRBV10-3 to TRBJ1-3; TRBD1 is a possible D gene (6 bases). Germline V gives CDR1 ENHRY, CDR2 SYGVKD. V was shortened by 4 bases and J by 8 bases, with 12 bases between the two germline ends. There are 13 residues in the CDR3. The CDR3 nucleotides read TGTGCCATCAGTGGGGGACAAGGGGACACCATATATTTT. This sequence encodes CAISGGQGDTIYF.

This clonotype has more than one count but fewer than ten. The rearrangement joins TRBV5-6 to TRBJ1-1; the match to TRBD1 covers 8 bases. The CDR3 length is 16 residues. Germline V gene sequence: CDR1 SGHDT, CDR2 YYEEEE. Germline trimming cut 5 bases from V and 6 bases from J; bases unmatched to any gene: 15. CDR3 DNA: TGTGCCAGCAGTCGGGACAGGTATATTCGTCCCGCTGAAGCTTTCTTT. Translated, it gives CASSRDRYIRPAEAFF.

This clonotype was seen more than once but under ten times. The rearrangement uses TRBV3-1 and TRBJ2-3; D might be TRBD1 (6 bases). This CDR3 is built from 15 residues. The germline V gene encodes CDR1 LGHDT and CDR2 YNNKEL (reference sequence). Trimming removed 4 bases at V and 4 bases at J, with 15 bases between. The CDR3 coding sequence is TGTGCCAGCAGCCCCAGGGGAGTTCTGGCAGATACGCAGTATTTT. It specifies CASSPRGVLADTQYF.

This rearrangement joins TRBV5-1 to TRBJ1-5; perhaps TRBD1 as D (5 bases). From germline, CDR1 is SGHRS and CDR2 YFSETQ. The V end lost 2 bases, the J end lost 1 base, and 10 bases lay between the germline ends. This CDR3 contains 15 residues. The CDR3 DNA is TGCGCCAGCAGCTTTGATTCAGGGAGCAATCAGCCCCAGCATTTT. This gives the protein CASSFDSGSNQPQHF.

The sample holds many counts of this clonotype. The genes are TRBV4-1 and TRBJ2-2; no clear D. Germline CDR1 is MGHRA and CDR2 is YSYEKL. Trimming removed 1 base at V and 6 bases at J, with 6 bases between. The CDR3 extends over 13 amino acids. This CDR3 is CASSQVGAGELFF. The CDR3 region has the DNA TGCGCCAGCAGCCAAGTCGGTGCCGGGGAGCTGTTTTTT.

The chain couples TRBV7-9 to TRBJ2-7; D unclear. This CDR3 is 13 amino acids long. CDR1 SEHNR and CDR2 FQNEAQ come from the germline V gene (reference sequence). V lost 0 bases, J lost 7 bases, and 10 bases lay in between. In nucleotides, the CDR3 is TGTGCCAGCAGCTTAGCCGTTTGGGAAGAGCAGTACTTC. Protein product: CASSLAVWEEQYF.

This clonotype appeared a few times. The chain employs TRBV5-1 and TRBJ2-2; possible D gene TRBD1, 5 bases. The CDR3 is 17 residues long. V lost 0 bases, J lost 4 bases, and 16 bases lay in between. The germline CDR1 and CDR2 sequences are SGHRS and YFSETQ. The CDR3 protein is CASSLVGHMYGTGELFF. The DNA for the CDR3 is TGCGCCAGCAGCTTGGTGGGGCACATGTATGGCACCGGGGAGCTGTTTTTT.

The V and J genes are TRBV15 and TRBJ1-3; D perhaps matches TRBD1 (5 bases). Trimming left V 0 bases short and J 3 bases short, with 21 bases between. Per germline, CDR1 LNHNV and CDR2 YYDKDF (reference sequence). The CDR3 consists of 19 residues. The CDR3 region is CATSRDGALGRARGNTIYF. DNA for the CDR3: TGTGCCACCAGCAGAGATGGGGCCTTAGGGAGAGCGCGTGGAAACACCATATATTTT.

This clonotype was counted many times. J is TRBJ2-1 and V is TRBV9; D perhaps matches TRBD2 (5 bases). Germline V CDR1 and CDR2: SGDLS, YYNGEE. The CDR3 runs to 15 residues. The V and J ends lost 1 base and 2 bases respectively, with 10 bases between them. CDR3 in DNA: TGTGCCAGCAGCGTATGGGAGCTACCCTACAATGAGCAGTTCTTC. Amino acids: CASSVWELPYNEQFF.

V gene TRBV7-8 combines with J gene TRBJ1-2; D is unresolved. Trimming removed 2 bases from V and 9 bases from J, with 10 bases in between. The CDR3 covers 12 residues. Germline-derived CDR1 and CDR2 are SGHVS and FQNEAQ. CDR3 region: CASSLRTGSYTF. The DNA of the CDR3 is TGTGCCAGCAGCTTACGGACCGGAAGCTACACCTTC.

The CDR3 protein is CASTLGGPAYNEQFF. The CDR3 DNA reads as TGTGCCAGCACCCTAGGGGGGCCCGCCTACAATGAGCAGTTCTTC. This chain joins TRBV7-2 and TRBJ2-1, with D possibly being TRBD1 or TRBD2 (6 bases each). Germline V gene data show CDR1 as SGHTA and CDR2 as FQGNSA. V lost 7 bases and J lost 2, with 15 bases in between. The CDR3 contains 15 residues.

Ten or more counts support this clonotype. The chain carries TRBV12-3 or TRBV12-4 and TRBJ1-1; 8 bases are shared with TRBD1. This CDR3 has 15 residues. V shed 4 bases and J 3 bases; nucleotides not matched to a gene: 7. The CDR3 is CASSSRQGFDTEAFF. The CDR3 DNA reads as TGTGCCAGCAGTTCCCGACAGGGGTTTGACACTGAAGCTTTCTTT.